This T cell receptor (beta chain) was recovered during a study of T cells in Graves' hyperthyroidism and ophthalmopathy. Findings and limits, study-wide: Ophthalmopathy stood apart from stable hyperthyroidism in a 13 V-J model.

Germline V gives CDR1 ENHRY, CDR2 SYGVKD. This CDR3 has 11 amino acids. V shed 6 bases and J shed 3 bases, with 5 bases lying between them. More than 8.5 ml of fresh peripheral blood supplied the PBMCs. This clonotype was seen a handful of times. Its antigen is unknown. RNA transcripts provided the source from which TCR beta CDR3 regions were amplified. The primer set for the first-round RT-PCR of the TCR CDR3 was HTBI. TCRdb re-analysed the multiplex PCR reads in MiXCR, keeping a single row per CDR3 protein. The sample carries about 640,000 distinct CDR3 sequences, around 21% recorded once. Specimen: blood. The chain uses TRBV10-3 and TRBJ1-1; no firm D call. This receptor was identified in a man aged 30 to 45 with Graves' ophthalmopathy. The CDR3 reads CAIRKDTEAFF. The CDR3, as DNA: TGTGCCATCAGAAAGGACACTGAAGCTTTCTTT.